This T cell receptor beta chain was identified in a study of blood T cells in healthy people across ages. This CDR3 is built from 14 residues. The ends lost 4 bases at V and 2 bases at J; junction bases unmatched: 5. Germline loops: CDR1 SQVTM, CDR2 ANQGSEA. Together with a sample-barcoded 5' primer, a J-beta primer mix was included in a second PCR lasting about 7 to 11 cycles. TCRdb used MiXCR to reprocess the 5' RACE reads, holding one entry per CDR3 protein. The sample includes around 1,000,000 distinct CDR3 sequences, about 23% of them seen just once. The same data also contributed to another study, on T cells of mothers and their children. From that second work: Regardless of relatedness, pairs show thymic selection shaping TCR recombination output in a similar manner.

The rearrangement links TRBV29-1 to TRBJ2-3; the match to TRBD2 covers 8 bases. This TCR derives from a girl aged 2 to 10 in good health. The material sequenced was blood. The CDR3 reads CSVALADHTDTQYF. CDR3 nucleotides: TGCAGCGTTGCACTAGCGGACCACACAGATACGCAGTATTTT.